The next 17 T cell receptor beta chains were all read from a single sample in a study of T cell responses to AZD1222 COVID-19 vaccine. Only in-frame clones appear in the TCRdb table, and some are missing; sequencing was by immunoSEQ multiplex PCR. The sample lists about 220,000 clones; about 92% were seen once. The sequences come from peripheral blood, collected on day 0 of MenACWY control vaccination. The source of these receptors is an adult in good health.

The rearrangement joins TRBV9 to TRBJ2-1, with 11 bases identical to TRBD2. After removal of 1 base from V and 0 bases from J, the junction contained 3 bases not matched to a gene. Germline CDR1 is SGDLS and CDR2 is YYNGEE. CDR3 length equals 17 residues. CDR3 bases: TGTGCCAGCAGCGTAAATAGCGGGGGGGCCTCCTACAATGAGCAGTTCTTC. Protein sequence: CASSVNSGGASYNEQFF. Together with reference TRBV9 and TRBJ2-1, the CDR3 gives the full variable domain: DSGVTQTPKHLITATGQRVTLRCSPRSGDLSVYWYQQSLDQGLQFLIQYYNGEERAKGNILERFSAQQFPDLHSELNLSSLELGDSALYFCASSVNSGGASYNEQFFGPGTRLTVL.

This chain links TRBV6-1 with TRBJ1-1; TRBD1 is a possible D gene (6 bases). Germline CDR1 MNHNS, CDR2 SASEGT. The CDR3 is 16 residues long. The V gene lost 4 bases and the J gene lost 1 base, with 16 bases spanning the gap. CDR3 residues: CASSGWGGPQNTEAFF. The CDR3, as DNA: TGTGCCAGCAGTGGGTGGGGGGGGCCCCAGAACACTGAAGCTTTCTTT.

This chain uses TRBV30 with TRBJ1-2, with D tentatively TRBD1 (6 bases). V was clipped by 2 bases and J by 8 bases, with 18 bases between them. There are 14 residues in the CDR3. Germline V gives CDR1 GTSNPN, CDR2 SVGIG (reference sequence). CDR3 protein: CAWSRGSGERGYTF. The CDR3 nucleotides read TGTGCCTGGAGTCGGGGGTCAGGGGAGCGAGGCTACACCTTC.

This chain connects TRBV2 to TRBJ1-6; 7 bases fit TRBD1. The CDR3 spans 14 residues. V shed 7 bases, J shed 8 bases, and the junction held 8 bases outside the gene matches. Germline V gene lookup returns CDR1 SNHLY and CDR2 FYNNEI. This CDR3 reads CASKLRDSHSPLHF. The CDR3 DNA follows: TGTGCCAGCAAACTCCGGGACAGCCATTCACCCCTCCACTTT.

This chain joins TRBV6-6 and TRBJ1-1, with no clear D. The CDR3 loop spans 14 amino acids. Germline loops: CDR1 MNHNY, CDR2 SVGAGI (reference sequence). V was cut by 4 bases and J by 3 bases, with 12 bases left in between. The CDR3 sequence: CASSFPVRDTEAFF. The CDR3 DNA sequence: TGTGCCAGCAGTTTCCCGGTAAGGGACACTGAAGCTTTCTTT.

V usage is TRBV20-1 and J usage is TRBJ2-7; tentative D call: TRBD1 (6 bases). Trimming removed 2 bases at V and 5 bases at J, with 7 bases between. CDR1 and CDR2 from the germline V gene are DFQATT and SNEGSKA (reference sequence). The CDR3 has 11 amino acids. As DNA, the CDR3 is TGCAGTGCTAGACAGGGGAACGAGCAGTACTTC. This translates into CSARQGNEQYF.

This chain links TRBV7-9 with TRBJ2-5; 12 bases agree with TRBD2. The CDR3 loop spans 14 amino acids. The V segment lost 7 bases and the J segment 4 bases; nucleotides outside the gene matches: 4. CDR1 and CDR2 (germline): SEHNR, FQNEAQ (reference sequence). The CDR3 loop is CASTSTSGGETQYF. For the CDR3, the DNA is TGTGCCAGCACCTCGACTAGCGGGGGAGAGACCCAGTACTTC.

CDR3 DNA: TGCGCCAGCAGCCAAGATCGGGACACTCTTGGCTATGGCTACACCTTC. This encodes CASSQDRDTLGYGYTF. V is TRBV4-3 and J is TRBJ1-2; D is possibly TRBD1 (6 bases). This CDR3 has 16 residues. CDR1 is LGHNA and CDR2 is YSLEER in the germline V gene. The V end was cut by 0 bases, the J end by 4 bases, with 15 bases between.

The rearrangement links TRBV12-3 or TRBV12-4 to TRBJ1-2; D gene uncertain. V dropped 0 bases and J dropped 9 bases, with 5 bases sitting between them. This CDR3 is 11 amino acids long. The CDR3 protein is CASSLAKSYTF. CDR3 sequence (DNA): TGTGCCAGCAGTTTAGCTAAGAGCTACACCTTC.

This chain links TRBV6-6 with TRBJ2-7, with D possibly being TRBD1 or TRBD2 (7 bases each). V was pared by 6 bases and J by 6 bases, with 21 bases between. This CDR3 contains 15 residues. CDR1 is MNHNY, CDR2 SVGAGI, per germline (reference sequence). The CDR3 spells CASSLGGPRGGEQYF. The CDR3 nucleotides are TGTGCCAGCAGCTTAGGGGGCCCTAGGGGGGGCGAGCAGTACTTC.

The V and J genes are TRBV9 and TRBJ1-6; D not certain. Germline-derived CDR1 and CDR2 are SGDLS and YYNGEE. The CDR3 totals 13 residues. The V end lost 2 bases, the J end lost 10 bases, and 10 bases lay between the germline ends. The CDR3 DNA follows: TGTGCCAGCAGCGTCGGGGAAAGGTCACCCCTCCACTTT. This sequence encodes CASSVGERSPLHF.

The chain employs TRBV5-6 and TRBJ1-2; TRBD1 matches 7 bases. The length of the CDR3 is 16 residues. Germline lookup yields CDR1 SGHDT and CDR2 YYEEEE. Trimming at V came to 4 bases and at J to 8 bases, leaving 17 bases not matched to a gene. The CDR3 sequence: CASSPLSTGRRGGYTF. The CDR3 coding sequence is TGTGCCAGCAGCCCCCTATCGACAGGGCGGAGGGGGGGCTACACCTTC.

CDR3 nucleotide sequence: TGTGCCAGCAGCACGAGCACTAGCGCGGCCGCCTACGAGCAGTACTTC. Translation gives CASSTSTSAAAYEQYF. The chain joins TRBV5-4 to TRBJ2-7, with 7 bases matching TRBD2. Trimming took 4 bases from V and 2 from J; bases not matched to a gene: 12. The CDR3 consists of 16 residues. CDR1 and CDR2 from the germline V gene are SGHNT and YYREEE (reference sequence). The full variable domain, completed using reference TRBV5-4 and TRBJ2-7, is ETGVTQSPTHLIKTRGQQVTLRCSSQSGHNTVSWYQQALGQGPQFIFQYYREEENGRGNFPPRFSGLQFPNYSSELNVNALELDDSALYLCASSTSTSAAAYEQYFGPGTRLTVT.

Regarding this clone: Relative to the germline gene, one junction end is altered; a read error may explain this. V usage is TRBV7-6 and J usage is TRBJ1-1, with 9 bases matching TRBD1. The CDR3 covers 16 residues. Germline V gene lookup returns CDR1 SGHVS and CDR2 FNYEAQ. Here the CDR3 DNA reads TGTGCCAGCAGCACCCGACAGGGGGGAACGAACGCTGAAGCTTTCTTT. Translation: CASSTRQGGTNAEAFF.

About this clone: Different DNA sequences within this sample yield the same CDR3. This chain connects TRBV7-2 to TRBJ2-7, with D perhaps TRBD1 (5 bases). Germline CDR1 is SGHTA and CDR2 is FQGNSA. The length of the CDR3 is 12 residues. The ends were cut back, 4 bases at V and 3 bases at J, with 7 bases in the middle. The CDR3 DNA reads TGTGCCAGCAGCTCGCAGGGCTACGAGCAGTACTTC. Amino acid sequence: CASSSQGYEQYF.

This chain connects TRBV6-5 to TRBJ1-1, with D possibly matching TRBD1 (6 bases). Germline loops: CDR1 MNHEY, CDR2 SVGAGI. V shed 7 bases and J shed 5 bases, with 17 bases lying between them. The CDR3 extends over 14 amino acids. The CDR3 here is CASTPGGGQTEAFF. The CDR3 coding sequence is TGTGCCAGCACCCCTGGGGGGGGACAAACTGAAGCTTTCTTT.

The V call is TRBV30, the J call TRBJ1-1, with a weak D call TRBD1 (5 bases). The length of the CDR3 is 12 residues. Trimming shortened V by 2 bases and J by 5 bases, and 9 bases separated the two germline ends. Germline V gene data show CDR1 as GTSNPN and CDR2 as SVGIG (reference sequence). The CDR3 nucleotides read TGTGCCTGGAGTAGGGCAGGGACTGAAGCTTTCTTT. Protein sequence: CAWSRAGTEAFF.